Listed here are 27 T cell receptor beta chains from one sample, sequenced in a study of early stage breast cancer tumors. Some clones are missing from TCRdb's copy, which holds only in-frame ones; the method was immunoSEQ multiplex PCR. The sample has tens of thousands of clones, about 77% seen once. The sequenced sample was blood. These receptors were obtained from a person aged 35-50 years with breast cancer.

This clone was counted a few times. The gene calls are TRBV18 and TRBJ2-7, with unresolved D. CDR1 KGHSH and CDR2 LQKENI come from the germline V gene. CDR3 length: 12 residues. The V end was cut by 5 bases, the J end by 1 base, with 6 bases between. The CDR3 spells CASSTASYEQYF. Written as DNA, the CDR3 is TGTGCCAGCTCAACCGCGTCCTACGAGCAGTACTTC.

This chain uses TRBV5-1 with TRBJ2-2; 7 nucleotides align to TRBD2. CDR3 length equals 16 residues. Germline V gene lookup returns CDR1 SGHRS and CDR2 YFSETQ. V trimming: 0 bases; J trimming: 1 base; junction bases outside the gene matches: 3. The CDR3 bases are TGCGCCAGCAGCTTGGATCCTAGCGGGAACACCGGGGAGCTGTTTTTT. The encoded protein is CASSLDPSGNTGELFF.

CDR3 in amino acids: CATRLAGTSYEQYF. The CDR3 DNA reads as TGTGCCACCCGACTAGCGGGGACCTCCTACGAGCAGTACTTC. The chain links TRBV10-3 to TRBJ2-7; TRBD2 agrees at 11 bases. The CDR3 consists of 14 residues. Germline trimming cut 10 bases from V and 0 bases from J; bases unmatched to any gene: 5. Germline V gives CDR1 ENHRY, CDR2 SYGVKD.

This clone was picked up one time. The J gene is TRBJ2-1, the V gene TRBV10-2; 9 nucleotides match TRBD2. There are 15 residues in the CDR3. V lost 4 bases to trimming and J lost 6 bases; unmatched junction nucleotides: 7. CDR1 is WSHSY and CDR2 is SAAADI in the germline V gene. DNA of the CDR3: TGCGCCAGCAGTGTGAAAGCTAGCGGGACCAATGAGCAGTTCTTC. Amino acid sequence: CASSVKASGTNEQFF.

V and J are TRBV7-9 and TRBJ1-3; D is unclear. Looked up from germline, CDR1 is SEHNR and CDR2 is FQNEAQ (reference sequence). V gave up 1 base and J gave up 2 bases, with 9 bases separating them. This CDR3 comprises 15 residues. CDR3 in amino acids: CASSLVVDPGNTIYF. The CDR3 coding sequence is TGTGCCAGCAGCTTAGTTGTGGACCCTGGAAACACCATATATTTT.

The rearrangement joins TRBV27 to TRBJ2-7, with 10 bases aligning to TRBD2. Germline-derived CDR1 and CDR2 are MNHEY and SMNVEV (reference sequence). The V segment lost 6 bases and the J segment 3 bases; nucleotides outside the gene matches: 11. This CDR3 is 16 amino acids long. The DNA of the CDR3 is TGTGCCAGCAGCCCAACGCCCATAGCGGGAGGCTACGAGCAGTACTTC. Translating gives CASSPTPIAGGYEQYF.

The V gene is TRBV4-2, the J gene TRBJ2-2; D is ambiguous. Germline CDR1 is LGHNA and CDR2 is YNFKEQ. The ends were cut back, 0 bases at V and 3 bases at J, with 8 bases in the middle. The CDR3 is 15 residues long. In DNA form, the CDR3 reads TGTGCCAGCAGCCAAGAAGCAAGACACACCGGGGAGCTGTTTTTT. Residues: CASSQEARHTGELFF.

The sample holds one count of this clone. The CDR3: CASGGYEQYF. The CDR3 DNA reads as TGTGCCAGCGGGGGTTACGAGCAGTACTTC. The V call is TRBV25-1, the J call TRBJ2-5; D may be TRBD1 or TRBD2 (5 bases each). The J call may be mistaken, given a closer DNA end match to TRBJ2-7. CDR3 length: 10 residues. Germline values: CDR1 MGHDK, CDR2 SYGVNS.

The genes are TRBV15 and TRBJ2-1; TRBD2 is a possible D gene (5 bases). The CDR3 totals 17 residues. The V and J ends lost 2 bases and 0 bases respectively, with 14 bases between them. Germline V gene sequence: CDR1 LNHNV, CDR2 YYDKDF (reference sequence). The CDR3 DNA sequence: TGTGCCACCAGCAGATTGAGGGTCTTGAGCTCCTACAATGAGCAGTTCTTC. Encoded protein: CATSRLRVLSSYNEQFF.

Points on this clone: The same CDR3 also results from other DNA sequences found in this sample. V is TRBV18 and J is TRBJ2-2; D uncertain. This CDR3 has 13 amino acids. Germline assignment: CDR1 KGHSH and CDR2 LQKENI. Trimming took 1 base from V and 3 from J, leaving 3 bases between them. DNA of the CDR3: TGTGCCAGCTCACCACGAGACACCGGGGAGCTGTTTTTT. Residues: CASSPRDTGELFF.

J is TRBJ1-2 and V is TRBV21-1. TRBV21-1 has pseudogene status. This CDR3 spans 14 amino acids. DNA for the CDR3: TGTGCCAGCACCCGGGGCCTTCCTAACTATGGCTACACCTTC. Residues: CASTRGLPNYGYTF.

This chain connects TRBV5-4 to TRBJ2-5, with 8 bases fitting TRBD1. Germline loops: CDR1 SGHNT, CDR2 YYREEE (reference sequence). With V trimmed by 4 bases and J by 1 base, 9 bases remained unmatched. The CDR3 has 16 amino acids. This CDR3 reads CASSTGWTGTQETQYF. DNA for the CDR3: TGTGCCAGCAGCACGGGTTGGACAGGGACCCAAGAGACCCAGTACTTC.

The rearrangement uses TRBV5-1 and TRBJ1-4; unclear D gene. CDR3 length equals 15 residues. Germline values: CDR1 SGHRS, CDR2 YFSETQ. The ends were cut back, 0 bases at V and 0 bases at J, with 6 bases in the middle. The CDR3 loop is CASSLAPTTNEKLFF. In DNA, the CDR3 is TGCGCCAGCAGCTTGGCCCCCACAACTAATGAAAAACTGTTTTTT.

The gene calls are TRBV27 and TRBJ2-5; a weak D match, TRBD2 (5 bases). V lost 3 bases, J lost 4 bases, and 15 bases lay in between. The CDR3 is 15 residues long. CDR1 and CDR2 (germline): MNHEY, SMNVEV (reference sequence). The CDR3 sequence is CASSFFSSPVETQYF. The CDR3, as DNA: TGTGCCAGCAGTTTTTTCTCTAGCCCCGTAGAGACCCAGTACTTC.

V and J are TRBV19 and TRBJ2-2, with 11 positions matching TRBD2. The CDR3 is made up of 14 amino acids. From germline, CDR1 is LNHDA and CDR2 SQIVND (reference sequence). V trimming: 9 bases; J trimming: 4 bases; junction bases outside the gene matches: 4. The DNA of the CDR3 is TGTGCCAGCCGACTAGCGGGAACCACCGGGGAGCTGTTTTTT. Translating gives CASRLAGTTGELFF.

J is TRBJ1-2 and V is TRBV5-4, with 8 bases fitting TRBD1. The CDR3 has 14 amino acids. Trimming took 0 bases from V and 7 from J; bases not matched to a gene: 5. CDR1 is SGHNT, CDR2 YYREEE, per germline (reference sequence). In DNA, the CDR3 is TGTGCCAGCAGCTTGGGACAGGGGTCTTCTGGCTACACCTTC. Its protein is CASSLGQGSSGYTF.

The chain carries TRBV7-3 and TRBJ2-5; D not resolved. The germline V gene encodes CDR1 SGHTA and CDR2 FQGTGA. The V and J ends lost 2 bases and 7 bases respectively, with 8 bases between them. The CDR3 is 12 amino acids. DNA for the CDR3: TGTGCCAGCAGCTTAGCCGGCGGGACCCAGTACTTC. The encoded protein is CASSLAGGTQYF.

This clone was found once. The V and J genes are TRBV2 and TRBJ1-4; perhaps TRBD1 as D (5 bases). Germline values: CDR1 SNHLY, CDR2 FYNNEI. Trimming pared 2 bases from V and 7 bases from J, leaving 14 bases between. CDR3 size: 15 residues. CDR3 nucleotide sequence: TGTGCCAGCAGTGAAATTGGGGCGCGGGGTGAAAAACTGTTTTTT. Translating it yields CASSEIGARGEKLFF.

In this sample, this clone turned up a few times. This sequence joins TRBV19 and TRBJ2-1, with 7 bases fitting TRBD2. Per germline, CDR1 LNHDA and CDR2 SQIVND (reference sequence). CDR3 length: 15 amino acids. With 6 bases clipped from V and 0 bases from J, the junction kept 5 bases outside the gene matches. CDR3 sequence: CASREAGFSYNEQFF. The CDR3 nucleotides are TGTGCCAGTAGGGAAGCGGGGTTCTCCTACAATGAGCAGTTCTTC.

The V gene is TRBV2, the J gene TRBJ2-5, with D perhaps TRBD2 (6 bases). V was shortened by 8 bases and J by 5 bases, with 15 bases between the two germline ends. CDR3 length: 13 residues. The germline V gene encodes CDR1 SNHLY and CDR2 FYNNEI. As DNA, the CDR3 is TGTGCCAGCCTCAGGAGGGTAGGGGAGACCCAGTACTTC. Its protein product is CASLRRVGETQYF.

In its sample, this clone is medium-sized. The chain combines TRBV21-1 with TRBJ1-3. TRBV21-1 is listed as a pseudogene. The length of the CDR3 is 15 residues. The CDR3 is CASSPAGTAGNTIYF. As DNA, the CDR3 is TGTGCCAGCAGCCCCGCGGGGACTGCTGGAAACACCATATATTTT.

J is TRBJ2-1 and V is TRBV5-1; D ambiguous. Germline assignment: CDR1 SGHRS and CDR2 YFSETQ. The V and J ends lost 2 bases and 5 bases respectively, with 14 bases between them. The CDR3 has 15 amino acids. The CDR3 bases are TGCGCCAGCAGCTTTAACCCAAAGGGCCACAATGAGCAGTTCTTC. It specifies CASSFNPKGHNEQFF.

The sample holds a few counts of this clone. The rearrangement links TRBV5-1 to TRBJ2-3, with 9 bases aligning to TRBD1. The CDR3 is made up of 15 amino acids. Germline CDR1 and CDR2: SGHRS and YFSETQ. Trimming cost V 2 bases and J 1 base; bases outside gene matches: 2. CDR3 amino acids: CASSLQGAGTDTQYF. In DNA form, the CDR3 reads TGCGCCAGCAGCTTACAGGGGGCGGGCACAGATACGCAGTATTTT.

This chain uses TRBV21-1 with TRBJ2-7; the listed D gene, TRBD2, was not tested against the DNA. TRBV21-1 is shown as a pseudogene. There are 18 residues in the CDR3. The CDR3 sequence: CASGSPASGRRRIYEQYF. As DNA, the CDR3 is TGTGCCAGCGGATCCCCGGCTAGCGGACGAAGAAGAATCTACGAGCAGTACTTC.

The gene calls are TRBV7-9 and TRBJ2-7; TRBD1 aligns across 8 bases. Germline lookup yields CDR1 SEHNR and CDR2 FQNEAQ (reference sequence). Losses at the gene ends were 5 bases for V and 4 bases for J; bases not matched to a gene: 10. This CDR3 contains 15 residues. CDR3 loop: CASSRAGTGEYEQYF. CDR3 sequence (DNA): TGTGCCAGCAGCCGTGCTGGGACAGGTGAATACGAGCAGTACTTC.

The chain employs TRBV28 and TRBJ2-1; no clear D gene. From germline, CDR1 is MDHEN and CDR2 SYDVKM. Trimming pared 6 bases from V and 6 bases from J, leaving 9 bases between. The CDR3 length is 12 residues. CDR3 DNA sequence: TGTGCCAGCAGCTACGCCCCCAATGAGCAGTTCTTC. Encoded protein: CASSYAPNEQFF.

The chain recombines TRBV30 with TRBJ2-7; 11 bases line up with TRBD2. This CDR3 region has 13 residues. Germline assignment: CDR1 GTSNPN and CDR2 SVGIG (reference sequence). Losses at the gene ends were 5 bases for V and 3 bases for J; bases not matched to a gene: 3. The CDR3 nucleotides are TGTGCCTGGCGACTAGCGGGAATCTACGAGCAGTACTTC. Translating it yields CAWRLAGIYEQYF.